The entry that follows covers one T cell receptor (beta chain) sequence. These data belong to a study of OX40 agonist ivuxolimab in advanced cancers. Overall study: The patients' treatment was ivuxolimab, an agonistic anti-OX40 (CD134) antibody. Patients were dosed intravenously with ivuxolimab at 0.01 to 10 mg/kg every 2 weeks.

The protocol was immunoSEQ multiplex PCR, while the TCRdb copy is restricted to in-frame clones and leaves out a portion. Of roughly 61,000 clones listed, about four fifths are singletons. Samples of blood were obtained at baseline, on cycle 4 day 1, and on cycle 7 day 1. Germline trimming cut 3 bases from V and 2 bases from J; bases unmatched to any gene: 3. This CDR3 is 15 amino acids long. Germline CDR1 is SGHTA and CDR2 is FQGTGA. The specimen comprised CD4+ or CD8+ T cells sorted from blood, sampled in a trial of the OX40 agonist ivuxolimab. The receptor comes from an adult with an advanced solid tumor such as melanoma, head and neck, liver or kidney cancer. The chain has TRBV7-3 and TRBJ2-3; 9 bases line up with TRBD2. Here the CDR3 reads CASSLASGATDTQYF. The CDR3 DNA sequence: TGTGCCAGCAGCTTGGCTAGCGGGGCCACAGATACGCAGTATTTT.